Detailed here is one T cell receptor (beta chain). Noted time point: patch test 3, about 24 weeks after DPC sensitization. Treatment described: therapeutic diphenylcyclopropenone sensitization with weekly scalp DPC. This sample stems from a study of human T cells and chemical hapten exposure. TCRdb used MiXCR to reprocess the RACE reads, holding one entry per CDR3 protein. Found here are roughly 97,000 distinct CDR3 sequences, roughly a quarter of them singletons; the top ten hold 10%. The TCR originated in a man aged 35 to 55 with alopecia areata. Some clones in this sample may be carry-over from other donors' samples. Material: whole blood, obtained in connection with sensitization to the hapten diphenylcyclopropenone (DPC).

The chain's CDR3 is CSARGRAGEQYF. CDR3 in DNA: TGCAGTGCTAGAGGACGAGCTGGGGAGCAGTACTTC. This chain joins TRBV20-1 and TRBJ2-7; no firm D call. The ends were cut back, 1 base at V and 7 bases at J, with 11 bases in the middle. CDR3 length: 12 amino acids. Germline V gene lookup returns CDR1 DFQATT and CDR2 SNEGSKA (reference sequence).